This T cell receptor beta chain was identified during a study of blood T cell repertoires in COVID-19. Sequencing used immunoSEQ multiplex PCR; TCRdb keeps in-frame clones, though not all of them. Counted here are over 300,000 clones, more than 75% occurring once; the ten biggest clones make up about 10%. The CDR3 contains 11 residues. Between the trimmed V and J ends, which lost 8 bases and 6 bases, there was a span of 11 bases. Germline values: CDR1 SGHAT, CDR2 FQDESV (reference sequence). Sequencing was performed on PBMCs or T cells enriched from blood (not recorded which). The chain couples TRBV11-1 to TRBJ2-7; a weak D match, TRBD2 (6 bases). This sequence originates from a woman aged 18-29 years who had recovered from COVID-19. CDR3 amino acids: CASARDGEQYF. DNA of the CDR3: TGTGCCAGCGCGCGGGATGGCGAGCAGTACTTC. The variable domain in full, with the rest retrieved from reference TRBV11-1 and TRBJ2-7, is EAEVAQSPRYKITEKSQAVAFWCDPISGHATLYWYRQILGQGPELLVQFQDESVVDDSQLPKDRFSAERLKGVDSTLKIQPAELGDSAMYLCASARDGEQYFGPGTRLTVT.